These 29 T cell receptor beta chains were sequenced from one sample in a study of T cell responses to AZD1222 COVID-19 vaccine. Measured with immunoSEQ multiplex PCR; TCRdb has only the in-frame clones, and not every one. This sample has about 150,000 clones; roughly 91% occur once, and the top ten carry approximately 6.8%. Sequenced here: peripheral blood, sampled 28 days after the second AZD1222 dose. The receptor set was obtained from an adult who received the AZD1222 COVID-19 vaccine.

The DNA of the CDR3 is TGCGCCAGCAGCCAGTTCGACGGTAGCAATCAGCCCCAGCATTTT. It specifies CASSQFDGSNQPQHF. The V call is TRBV4-1, the J call TRBJ1-5, with D uncertain. Germline-derived CDR1 and CDR2 are MGHRA and YSYEKL. This CDR3 contains 15 residues. Between the trimmed V and J ends, which lost 3 bases and 0 bases, there was a span of 9 bases.

The V and J genes are TRBV4-3 and TRBJ1-3; D is undetermined. This CDR3 comprises 13 residues. The germline gives CDR1 LGHNA, CDR2 YSLEER. The V end lost 0 bases, the J end lost 4 bases, and 4 bases lay between the germline ends. The CDR3 nucleotides read TGCGCCAGCAGCCAAGAGAGGGGAAACACCATATATTTT. Protein product: CASSQERGNTIYF.

This chain joins TRBV5-1 and TRBJ2-1; 10 bases match TRBD2. The CDR3 contains 16 residues. J gave up 2 bases and V 4 bases, and 6 bases lay outside the gene matches. The germline V gene encodes CDR1 SGHRS and CDR2 YFSETQ. Here the CDR3 reads CASSVFSGGTYNEQFF. CDR3 DNA: TGCGCCAGCAGCGTCTTTAGCGGGGGGACCTACAATGAGCAGTTCTTC.

V gene TRBV10-3 combines with J gene TRBJ1-6; D call uncertain. From germline, CDR1 is ENHRY and CDR2 SYGVKD. The CDR3 is made up of 15 amino acids. The V end was cut by 2 bases, the J end by 1 base, with 6 bases between. Here the CDR3 DNA reads TGTGCCATCAGTGAGAGCAGATCCTATAATTCACCCCTCCACTTT. Translating gives CAISESRSYNSPLHF.

Comments on this clone: A junction boundary mismatches the germline segment, possibly from a read error. The same CDR3 can be traced to other DNA sequences in this sample. This chain joins TRBV11-3 and TRBJ1-6; 7 positions agree with TRBD1. The CDR3 loop spans 18 amino acids. Germline CDR1 and CDR2: SGHNT and YENEEA. The CDR3 bases are TGTGCCAGCAGCCTAGACCAAGGGGGCAGCTCCTATAATTCACCCCTCCACTTT. This codes for CASSLDQGGSSYNSPLHF. The variable domain in full, with the rest retrieved from reference TRBV11-3 and TRBJ1-6, is EAGVVQSPRYKIIEKKQPVAFWCNPISGHNTLYWYLQNLGQGPELLIRYENEEAVDDSQLPKDRFSAERLKGVDSTLKIQPAELGDSAVYLCASSLDQGGSSYNSPLHFGNGTRLTVT.

The chain links TRBV7-2 to TRBJ1-3; no clear D. V dropped 6 bases and J dropped 0 bases, with 9 bases sitting between them. Germline CDR1 is SGHTA and CDR2 is FQGNSA. The CDR3 loop spans 14 amino acids. The CDR3 protein is CASSQGVSGNTIYF. CDR3 DNA sequence: TGTGCCAGCAGTCAAGGAGTCTCTGGAAACACCATATATTTT.

The chain recombines TRBV19 with TRBJ1-1; 8 nucleotides match TRBD1. CDR3 length equals 15 residues. Germline V gene sequence: CDR1 LNHDA, CDR2 SQIVND (reference sequence). Trimming took 3 bases from V and 5 from J; bases not matched to a gene: 8. In DNA form, the CDR3 reads TGTGCCAGTAGTATCCAGGGGGCAAGGGGGACTGAAGCTTTCTTT. Protein: CASSIQGARGTEAFF. Complete variable domain (other parts from reference TRBV19 and TRBJ1-1): DGGITQSPKYLFRKEGQNVTLSCEQNLNHDAMYWYRQDPGQGLRLIYYSQIVNDFQKGDIAEGYSVSREKKESFPLTVTSAQKNPTAFYLCASSIQGARGTEAFFGQGTRLTVV.

The V gene is TRBV6-4, the J gene TRBJ2-3, with no clear D. The V and J ends lost 3 bases and 9 bases respectively, with 19 bases between them. The CDR3 is 15 residues long. From germline, CDR1 is MRHNA and CDR2 SNTAGT. CDR3 sequence reads: CASSEGLGSLGTQYF. CDR3 in DNA: TGTGCCAGCAGTGAAGGTCTAGGGTCCTTAGGCACGCAGTATTTT.

The rearrangement links TRBV18 to TRBJ1-3; no clear D. There are 15 residues in the CDR3. Germline V gene lookup returns CDR1 KGHSH and CDR2 LQKENI. With 2 bases removed from V and 0 bases from J, the gap between germline ends came to 8 bases. Here the CDR3 reads CASSPNHGSGNTIYF. In DNA, the CDR3 is TGTGCCAGCTCACCAAACCATGGCTCTGGAAACACCATATATTTT.

The chain couples TRBV6-5 to TRBJ1-2, with D perhaps TRBD1 (5 bases). Trimming removed 5 bases from V and 4 bases from J, with 8 bases in between. The CDR3 has 12 residues. Per germline, CDR1 MNHEY and CDR2 SVGAGI. CDR3 sequence reads: CASSPTGYGYTF. CDR3 bases: TGTGCCAGCAGTCCAACAGGCTATGGCTACACCTTC.

The chain joins TRBV11-2 to TRBJ2-7; 10 bases align to TRBD1. Germline V CDR1 and CDR2: SGHAT, FQNNGV. J was trimmed by 0 bases and V by 5 bases; bases with no gene match: 13. The length of the CDR3 is 18 residues. CDR3: CASSPTKRDRGSSYEQYF. For the CDR3, the DNA is TGTGCCAGCAGCCCAACGAAACGGGACAGGGGAAGCTCCTACGAGCAGTACTTC.

The chain links TRBV29-1 to TRBJ1-5; D remains ambiguous. Germline V CDR1 and CDR2: SQVTM, ANQGSEA. V was shortened by 3 bases and J by 6 bases, with 12 bases between the two germline ends. CDR3 size: 13 residues. The CDR3 sequence is CSVDGESGQPQHF. CDR3 nucleotide sequence: TGCAGCGTTGATGGGGAGTCAGGTCAGCCCCAGCATTTT.

The V call is TRBV5-1, the J call TRBJ1-2; 7 nucleotides agree with TRBD1. V dropped 0 bases and J dropped 1; count of bases not matched to a gene: 6. The germline V gene has CDR1 SGHRS and CDR2 YFSETQ. CDR3 length equals 16 residues. The chain's CDR3 is CASSLAEQGSNYGYTF. The CDR3 bases are TGCGCCAGCAGCTTGGCCGAACAGGGGAGTAACTATGGCTACACCTTC.

The rearrangement uses TRBV18 and TRBJ1-1; no clear D. There are 15 residues in the CDR3. V lost 0 bases and J 2 bases, leaving 10 bases between the germline ends. Germline assignment: CDR1 KGHSH and CDR2 LQKENI. DNA of the CDR3: TGTGCCAGCTCACCACCGGGCAGAAGAAACACTGAAGCTTTCTTT. Translation gives CASSPPGRRNTEAFF.

V is TRBV18 and J is TRBJ2-1, with D unclear. This CDR3 has 12 amino acids. V was shortened by 6 bases and J by 7 bases, with 10 bases between the two germline ends. Germline CDR1 and CDR2: KGHSH and LQKENI. CDR3 nucleotide sequence: TGTGCCAGCTCCCAAAGGTGGAATGAGCAGTTCTTC. It yields the protein CASSQRWNEQFF.

The chain joins TRBV5-1 to TRBJ1-3; D ambiguous. Trimming left V 2 bases short and J 0 bases short, with 15 bases between. Germline CDR1 reads SGHRS; CDR2 reads YFSETQ. CDR3 length: 17 residues. DNA for the CDR3: TGCGCCAGCAGCTTCGGACCCGGAAGTAGCTCTGGAAACACCATATATTTT. Its protein product is CASSFGPGSSSGNTIYF.

The chain has TRBV29-1 and TRBJ2-2; tentative D call: TRBD2 (7 bases). The CDR3 loop spans 15 amino acids. The germline CDR1 and CDR2 sequences are SQVTM and ANQGSEA. The V end lost 6 bases, the J end lost 4 bases, and 18 bases lay between the germline ends. Written as DNA, the CDR3 is TGCAGCGTGGGGCGGATGGGAGGGGGCACCGGGGAGCTGTTTTTT. It codes for CSVGRMGGGTGELFF.

This clone occurred once. CDR3 loop: CASSQDSGDLRFASYNEQFF. DNA of the CDR3: TGTGCCAGCAGCCAGGATTCAGGGGACCTTCGTTTTGCCTCCTACAATGAGCAGTTCTTC. The chain links TRBV3-1 (or the pseudogene TRBV3-2) to TRBJ2-1, with D possibly TRBD1 on 6 matching bases. Germline V gene data show CDR1 as LGHDT and CDR2 as YNNKEL (reference sequence). V lost 3 bases and J 0 bases, leaving 24 bases between the germline ends. The CDR3 covers 20 residues.

The chain carries TRBV18 and TRBJ1-4; TRBD1 matches at 10 bases. Germline CDR1 reads KGHSH; CDR2 reads LQKENI. The CDR3 loop spans 17 amino acids. J was trimmed by 8 bases and V by 3 bases; bases with no gene match: 12. CDR3 region: CASSPYRDRGAEEKLFF. The CDR3 DNA follows: TGTGCCAGCTCACCCTACCGGGACAGGGGAGCTGAGGAAAAACTGTTTTTT.

This clone was counted only a few times. The chain joins TRBV4-2 to TRBJ1-2; 7 nucleotides line up with TRBD1. From germline, CDR1 is LGHNA and CDR2 YNFKEQ. Unmatched junction bases numbered 7, after V lost 2 bases and J lost 7 bases. The CDR3 runs to 14 residues. CDR3 DNA: TGTGCCAGCAGCCAACCTACAGGGGAGGGTGGCTACACCTTC. This codes for CASSQPTGEGGYTF.

The chain is built from TRBV5-1 and TRBJ2-1; a possible D gene is TRBD2 (5 bases). The CDR3 covers 15 residues. Germline V CDR1 and CDR2: SGHRS, YFSETQ. Trimming shortened V by 0 bases and J by 9 bases, and 16 bases separated the two germline ends. The chain's CDR3 is CASSLARLHKTEQFF. The CDR3 DNA reads as TGCGCCAGCAGCTTGGCCCGACTACATAAAACTGAGCAGTTCTTC.

CDR3 sequence (DNA): TGTGCCAGCAGCCCAGGTGGACAGGGTTACAATGAGCAGTTCTTC. Its translation: CASSPGGQGYNEQFF. J is TRBJ2-1 and V is TRBV11-2, with 8 bases that match TRBD1. Unmatched junction bases numbered 7, after V lost 5 bases and J lost 4 bases. This CDR3 is 15 amino acids long. Germline CDR1 and CDR2: SGHAT and FQNNGV.

J is TRBJ2-7 and V is TRBV19; D is perhaps TRBD1 (6 bases). Between the trimmed V and J ends, which lost 3 bases and 3 bases, there was a span of 9 bases. Germline CDR1 LNHDA, CDR2 SQIVND (reference sequence). This CDR3 comprises 13 residues. CDR3 sequence reads: CASSIGQRYEQYF. CDR3 DNA sequence: TGTGCCAGTAGTATTGGACAGCGCTACGAGCAGTACTTC.

The chain links TRBV19 to TRBJ1-6, with a tentative D call TRBD1 (5 bases). This CDR3 spans 15 amino acids. Per the germline V gene, CDR1 is LNHDA and CDR2 is SQIVND (reference sequence). V was trimmed by 2 bases and J by 4 bases, leaving 9 bases between them. The CDR3 region is CASSILGGYNSPLHF. CDR3 bases: TGTGCCAGTAGTATACTGGGGGGGTATAATTCACCCCTCCACTTT.

This clone is a singleton in its sample. The chain combines TRBV6-2 or TRBV6-3 with TRBJ1-1; 7 nucleotides agree with TRBD1. CDR3 length equals 14 residues. V lost 4 bases and J lost 2; bases outside the gene matches: 4. The germline V gene has CDR1 MNHEY and CDR2 SVGEGT. The CDR3 nucleotides are TGTGCCAGCAGTTGGGGGACAGCTAACACTGAAGCTTTCTTT. Translation gives CASSWGTANTEAFF.

This rearrangement joins TRBV6-5 to TRBJ2-1, with D unresolved. Germline V gives CDR1 MNHEY, CDR2 SVGAGI. The CDR3 is made up of 14 amino acids. Deletions cut 7 bases from V and 0 bases from J, with 10 bases between. CDR3 sequence: CASTGYYSYNEQFF. In nucleotides, the CDR3 is TGTGCCAGCACGGGCTACTACTCCTACAATGAGCAGTTCTTC.

The V gene is TRBV24-1, the J gene TRBJ2-1, with D uncertain. CDR1 KGHDR and CDR2 SFDVKD come from the germline V gene. The length of the CDR3 is 15 residues. Trimming removed 0 bases from V and 10 bases from J, with 15 bases in between. CDR3 protein: CATSDLAYAGSEQFF. DNA for the CDR3: TGTGCCACCAGTGATTTGGCCTACGCCGGATCGGAGCAGTTCTTC.

The chain carries TRBV11-2 and TRBJ1-1, with D possibly being TRBD1 (5 bases). Trimming cost V 6 bases and J 6 bases, with 17 bases left between them. The CDR3 is 14 amino acids. Germline CDR1 is SGHAT and CDR2 is FQNNGV. CDR3 coding DNA: TGTGCCAGCAGGCCCTCCGGGGCGTCCCCTGAAGCTTTCTTT. It yields the protein CASRPSGASPEAFF. Supplemented by reference TRBV11-2 and TRBJ1-1, the full variable domain reads EAGVAQSPRYKIIEKRQSVAFWCNPISGHATLYWYQQILGQGPKLLIQFQNNGVVDDSQLPKDRFSAERLKGVDSTLKIQPAKLEDSAVYLCASRPSGASPEAFFGQGTRLTVV.

The genes are TRBV5-4 and TRBJ2-4; no reliable D call. V was shortened by 4 bases and J by 0 bases, with 11 bases between the two germline ends. Germline loops: CDR1 SGHNT, CDR2 YYREEE (reference sequence). The CDR3 extends over 15 amino acids. CDR3 in DNA: TGTGCCAGCAGCCCCGGCGGCCTAGCCAAAAACATTCAGTACTTC. Residues: CASSPGGLAKNIQYF.